There are a few counts of the clone carrying this TCR beta chain. Its antigen is as yet unknown. This specimen belongs to a study of fetal regulatory T cell absence and autoimmunity. Study in general: Exocrine pancreas autoimmunity occurred in IPEX patients lacking clinical diabetes. Points from the study as a whole: The oligoclonal enrichment was interpreted as supporting antigen-driven pancreatic autoimmunity before birth in IPEX syndrome. Pancreas TCRs were oligoclonally enriched versus cord blood, some clones over 95-fold. Broadly similar TRB gene family usage was seen in pancreas and cord blood.

Measured with immunoSEQ multiplex PCR; TCRdb has only the in-frame clones, and not every one. The table lists 95,000 to 100,000 clones, 72% of them singletons. The CDR3 length is 12 residues. The V end lost 0 bases, the J end lost 1 base, and 0 bases lay between the germline ends. Germline values: CDR1 MNHNY, CDR2 SVGAGI (reference sequence). This TCR was recovered from a male donor with IPEX syndrome. The sample was pancreas tissue. The chain recombines TRBV6-6 with TRBJ1-1; D uncertain. For the CDR3, the DNA is TGTGCCAGCAGTTACTCGAACACTGAAGCTTTCTTT. Translation: CASSYSNTEAFF.